These 29 T cell receptor beta chains originate from one sample sequenced in a study of regulatory T cells in long-lasting Graves disease. Assembly of TCR beta libraries relied on iRepertoire HTBI primers together with Arm-PCR of CDR3 regions. TCRdb fed the multiplex PCR reads into MiXCR, producing one record per CDR3 protein. Of a few hundred thousand distinct CDR3 sequences in the sample, roughly 15% were seen once. Indicated time point: newly diagnosed GD, antithyroid drugs for less than 3 months. Scientists built the TCR library using RNA that was extracted from PBMCs. Another study also made use of these data, one on T cells in Graves' hyperthyroidism and ophthalmopathy.

The specimen was peripheral blood mononuclear cells (PBMCs), collected at new diagnosis, from a patient treated with antithyroid drugs. These receptors were collected from a middle-aged woman with Graves disease.

A remark on this clonotype: Being one base from a much bigger clone, this may be a read error. The chain employs TRBV15 and TRBJ1-1, with D maybe TRBD1 (5 bases). V was clipped by 4 bases and J by 0 bases, with 27 bases between them. This CDR3 comprises 20 residues. CDR1 is LNHNV, CDR2 YYDKDF, per germline (reference sequence). Written as DNA, the CDR3 is TGTGCCACCAGCATAACCTCCGGGACTCAACAGGCACTCGTGAACACTGAAGCTTTCTTT. Residues: CATSITSGTQQALVNTEAFF.

This clonotype was recorded at least ten times. This chain links TRBV19 with TRBJ2-7; TRBD1 or TRBD2 may be the D gene (5 bases each). This CDR3 contains 14 residues. Germline values: CDR1 LNHDA, CDR2 SQIVND (reference sequence). Trimming stripped 6 bases from V and 3 bases from J, with 15 bases between. The CDR3 nucleotides read TGTGCCAGTAGCCCCCGGGACGGCCTCTACGAGCAGTACTTC. Translation gives CASSPRDGLYEQYF. The complete variable domain, with remaining parts taken from reference TRBV19 and TRBJ2-7, reads DGGITQSPKYLFRKEGQNVTLSCEQNLNHDAMYWYRQDPGQGLRLIYYSQIVNDFQKGDIAEGYSVSREKKESFPLTVTSAQKNPTAFYLCASSPRDGLYEQYFGPGTRLTVT.

This chain joins TRBV29-1 and TRBJ1-2; D may be TRBD1 (5 bases). The CDR3 length is 12 residues. The germline V and J ends were trimmed by 3 bases and 4 bases, with 9 bases remaining between them. CDR1 and CDR2 from the germline V gene are SQVTM and ANQGSEA. The CDR3 DNA sequence: TGCAGCGTTGAGACAGCCTCCTATGGCTACACCTTC. This encodes CSVETASYGYTF.

There are many counts of this clonotype. The chain employs TRBV11-2 and TRBJ2-3; no reliable D call. V lost 1 base and J lost 2, with 7 bases in between. Looked up from germline, CDR1 is SGHAT and CDR2 is FQNNGV. The CDR3 runs 14 residues. CDR3 nucleotides: TGTGCCAGCAGCTTAGGGCCAGCCACAGATACGCAGTATTTT. Its translation is CASSLGPATDTQYF.

This clonotype was detected a few times. The rearrangement links TRBV11-2 to TRBJ2-1; 7 bases agree with TRBD2. V was clipped by 0 bases and J by 3 bases; unmatched bases: 2. Germline V lookup: CDR1 SGHAT, CDR2 FQNNGV. CDR3 length: 15 amino acids. Here the CDR3 reads CASSLERTSYNEQFF. CDR3 DNA: TGTGCCAGCAGCTTAGAGAGGACTAGCTACAATGAGCAGTTCTTC.

V is TRBV6-2 or TRBV6-3 and J is TRBJ2-5; TRBD2 matches at 10 bases. V was clipped by 8 bases and J by 3 bases; unmatched bases: 3. Germline V gene data show CDR1 as MNHEY and CDR2 as SVGEGT. CDR3 length: 13 amino acids. CDR3 loop: CASGLAGEETQYF. The DNA for the CDR3 is TGTGCCAGCGGCCTAGCGGGAGAAGAGACCCAGTACTTC.

This clonotype was counted many times. This chain links TRBV28 with TRBJ2-3, with 9 bases aligning to TRBD1. The CDR3 is 20 amino acids. Germline CDR1 and CDR2: MDHEN and SYDVKM. V lost 3 bases, J lost 2 bases, and 18 bases stayed unmatched. The CDR3 is CASSFFMRGQGQGFTDTQYF. The DNA of the CDR3 is TGTGCCAGCAGTTTCTTTATGAGGGGCCAGGGACAGGGATTCACAGATACGCAGTATTTT.

This clonotype was recorded a few times. The V call is TRBV4-2, the J call TRBJ1-1, with D perhaps TRBD1 (6 bases). The germline V gene encodes CDR1 LGHNA and CDR2 YNFKEQ. Trimming shortened V by 0 bases and J by 5 bases, and 13 bases separated the two germline ends. This CDR3 has 15 residues. CDR3 loop: CASSQETQGKTEAFF. The CDR3 nucleotides are TGTGCCAGCAGCCAAGAAACGCAGGGGAAGACTGAAGCTTTCTTT.

V is TRBV11-3 and J is TRBJ1-2; D is undetermined. The end of the DNA fits TRBJ2-1 better, so the J call may be wrong. Germline-derived CDR1 and CDR2 are SGHNT and YENEEA. The CDR3 is 13 residues long. The CDR3 nucleotides read TGTGCCAGCAGCGGCCGACTGCACGATGAGCAGTTCTTC. It encodes CASSGRLHDEQFF.

This clonotype was observed many times. This chain uses TRBV30 with TRBJ2-5; no clear D. CDR1 GTSNPN and CDR2 SVGIG come from the germline V gene (reference sequence). The CDR3 loop spans 12 amino acids. The ends were cut back, 2 bases at V and 2 bases at J, with 6 bases in the middle. The CDR3 DNA sequence: TGTGCCTGGAGTCCGACTCAAGAGACCCAGTACTTC. Translating it yields CAWSPTQETQYF.

This clonotype was seen at least ten times. The chain has TRBV12-3 or TRBV12-4 and TRBJ2-7; 10 bases map to TRBD2. CDR3 length: 14 amino acids. With V trimmed by 4 bases and J by 5 bases, 5 bases remained unmatched. CDR3 protein: CASSSLAGANEQYF. In DNA form, the CDR3 reads TGTGCCAGCAGTTCCCTAGCGGGAGCAAACGAGCAGTACTTC.

CDR3 amino acids: CASSLADGSYEQYF. The CDR3 bases are TGTGCCAGCAGCTTAGCCGACGGGTCCTACGAGCAGTACTTC. The gene calls are TRBV7-9 and TRBJ2-7; no clear D. The germline V gene encodes CDR1 SEHNR and CDR2 FQNEAQ (reference sequence). Deletions cut 0 bases from V and 1 base from J, with 7 bases between. This CDR3 is built from 14 residues. Using reference TRBV7-9 and TRBJ2-7 for the parts outside the CDR3, the full variable domain is DTGVSQNPRHKITKRGQNVTFRCDPISEHNRLYWYRQTLGQGPEFLTYFQNEAQLEKSRLLSDRFSAERPKGSFSTLEIQRTEQGDSAMYLCASSLADGSYEQYFGPGTRLTVT.

On this clonotype: This could be a read error, since a much larger clone is one nucleotide away. This chain uses TRBV28 with TRBJ2-7, with 7 bases aligning to TRBD2. The CDR3 is made up of 16 amino acids. CDR1 MDHEN and CDR2 SYDVKM come from the germline V gene. The chain's CDR3 is CAGSFVAGASFNEQYF. Here the CDR3 DNA reads TGTGCCGGCAGTTTTGTGGCGGGAGCAAGTTTCAACGAGCAGTACTTC.

A few counts support this clonotype. The V call is TRBV28, the J call TRBJ2-7; TRBD2 might be the D (5 bases). Germline CDR1 and CDR2: MDHEN and SYDVKM. The CDR3 totals 19 residues. V was shortened by 2 bases and J by 4 bases, with 27 bases between the two germline ends. The CDR3 DNA sequence: TGTGCCAGCAGTTTAAAATTGGCTGGGTTGGAGGTGGCTGATTACGAGCAGTACTTC. It specifies CASSLKLAGLEVADYEQYF.

In its sample, this clonotype was seen many times. The rearrangement links TRBV24-1 to TRBJ2-1; D is unresolved. The CDR3 loop spans 16 amino acids. Trimming stripped 0 bases from V and 6 bases from J, with 14 bases between. Per the germline V gene, CDR1 is KGHDR and CDR2 is SFDVKD. The CDR3 spells CATSDLQGSLTNEQFF. CDR3 sequence (DNA): TGTGCCACCAGTGATTTGCAAGGGTCCCTAACCAATGAGCAGTTCTTC.

This clonotype was seen many times. V usage is TRBV16 and J usage is TRBJ2-1; 7 bases fit TRBD1. Trimming at V came to 7 bases and at J to 8 bases, leaving 14 bases not matched to a gene. Germline values: CDR1 KGHSY, CDR2 FQNENV. The CDR3 runs 15 residues. The CDR3 reads CASNWWDRDMDEQFF. The CDR3 coding sequence is TGTGCCAGCAACTGGTGGGACAGAGATATGGATGAGCAGTTCTTC.

This clonotype appeared many times. The gene calls are TRBV6-2 or TRBV6-3 and TRBJ2-3; D unclear. There are 15 residues in the CDR3. Per germline, CDR1 MNHEY and CDR2 SVGEGT. The V gene lost 0 bases and the J gene lost 4 bases, with 11 bases spanning the gap. The CDR3, as DNA: TGTGCCAGCAGTTACTCGGGTGGAACCTCAGATACGCAGTATTTT. It codes for CASSYSGGTSDTQYF.

About this clonotype itself: A read error is the likely source, as a far larger clone sits one nucleotide away. V usage is TRBV11-3 and J usage is TRBJ2-7; 12 positions agree with TRBD2. V gave up 1 base and J gave up 7 bases; unmatched junction bases: 8. Germline V gene data show CDR1 as SGHNT and CDR2 as YENEEA. The CDR3 consists of 16 residues. DNA for the CDR3: TGTGCCAGCAGCTTAGCTAGCGGGGGGGTCTACAATGAGCAGTACTTC. Translating it yields CASSLASGGVYNEQYF. The whole variable domain, filled in from reference TRBV11-3 and TRBJ2-7, reads EAGVVQSPRYKIIEKKQPVAFWCNPISGHNTLYWYLQNLGQGPELLIRYENEEAVDDSQLPKDRFSAERLKGVDSTLKIQPAELGDSAVYLCASSLASGGVYNEQYFGPGTRLTVT.

This clonotype has at least ten counts. This chain links TRBV6-2 or TRBV6-3 with TRBJ2-7; the D gene is possibly TRBD2 (5 bases). The germline V gene encodes CDR1 MNHEY and CDR2 SVGEGT. V was shortened by 0 bases and J by 1 base, with 19 bases between the two germline ends. This CDR3 spans 18 amino acids. Here the CDR3 DNA reads TGTGCCAGCAGTTACTCGAGTTCGTTGTGGGAGAGGTCCTACGAGCAGTACTTC. Its protein is CASSYSSSLWERSYEQYF.

This clonotype was observed at least ten times. The J gene is TRBJ2-2, the V gene TRBV12-3 or TRBV12-4; the D is unclear. This CDR3 is 11 amino acids long. Trimming left V 8 bases short and J 8 bases short, with 9 bases between. CDR3 sequence: CASSTSGELFF. DNA of the CDR3: TGTGCCAGCTCCACATCGGGGGAGCTGTTTTTT.

At least ten counts were recorded for this clonotype. The CDR3 sequence is CASSLELGRSTEAFF. The CDR3 DNA reads as TGCGCCAGCAGCTTGGAACTGGGAAGGAGCACTGAAGCTTTCTTT. The genes are TRBV5-1 and TRBJ1-1; D gene uncertain. V lost 0 bases and J lost 4, with 13 bases in between. Germline CDR1 is SGHRS and CDR2 is YFSETQ. There are 15 residues in the CDR3.

The CDR3 loop reads CASSIVPGTGRYSNQPQHF. CDR3 sequence (DNA): TGTGCCAGTAGTATAGTCCCTGGGACAGGGAGATATAGCAATCAGCCCCAGCATTTT. This chain links TRBV19 with TRBJ1-5; TRBD1 matches at 9 bases. Losses at the gene ends were 1 base for V and 0 bases for J; bases not matched to a gene: 10. The CDR3 has 19 residues. The germline V gene encodes CDR1 LNHDA and CDR2 SQIVND (reference sequence).

This clonotype has more than one count but fewer than ten. This chain uses TRBV7-9 with TRBJ2-3; TRBD1 agrees at 8 bases. The V segment lost 5 bases and the J segment 2 bases; nucleotides outside the gene matches: 18. The CDR3 has 19 amino acids. Germline V gene data show CDR1 as SEHNR and CDR2 as FQNEAQ (reference sequence). CDR3 in amino acids: CASSPRYRDRHLLTDTQYF. The CDR3 bases are TGTGCCAGCAGCCCGCGATATAGGGACAGGCATCTGCTCACAGATACGCAGTATTTT.

Concerning this clonotype: This may come from a read error, since a much larger clone is one base off. The J gene is TRBJ1-3, the V gene TRBV12-3 or TRBV12-4; D not certain. The CDR3 consists of 13 residues. The CDR3 coding sequence is TGTGACAGTGGGCGCACCTCTGGAAACACCATATATTTT. The encoded protein is CDSGRTSGNTIYF.

This clonotype showed up many times. V usage is TRBV12-3 or TRBV12-4 and J usage is TRBJ2-1; D is uncertain. The CDR3 loop spans 16 amino acids. Trimming left V 6 bases short and J 0 bases short, with 15 bases between. The CDR3: CASRPDRASSYNEQFF. The CDR3 DNA reads TGTGCCAGCAGGCCTGACCGGGCTAGCTCCTACAATGAGCAGTTCTTC.

The sample holds many counts of this clonotype. This rearrangement joins TRBV27 to TRBJ1-2; 7 bases map to TRBD1. Germline CDR1 is MNHEY and CDR2 is SMNVEV (reference sequence). CDR3 length: 15 amino acids. The junction had 6 bases not matched to a gene; V was cut back by 3 bases and J by 2 bases. Here the CDR3 DNA reads TGTGCCAGCAGTTTTGTGGGGGGACAGAACTATGGCTACACCTTC. It specifies CASSFVGGQNYGYTF.

This clonotype has ten or more counts. The chain couples TRBV7-9 to TRBJ2-2; 11 bases line up with TRBD2. The CDR3 has 16 residues. V was pared by 3 bases and J by 4 bases, with 4 bases of the junction left unmatched. Germline values: CDR1 SEHNR, CDR2 FQNEAQ (reference sequence). CDR3 sequence: CASSFLAGGGTGELFF. CDR3 nucleotides: TGTGCCAGCAGCTTCCTAGCGGGAGGCGGCACCGGGGAGCTGTTTTTT.

This clonotype was counted once. The chain joins TRBV2 to TRBJ1-2; tentative D call: TRBD1 (6 bases). The CDR3 runs to 14 residues. Germline assignment: CDR1 SNHLY and CDR2 FYNNEI. Between the trimmed V and J ends, which lost 4 bases and 4 bases, there was a span of 13 bases. The CDR3 bases are TGTGCCAGCAGTGTCGGACAGTCCTTCTATGGCTACACCTTC. Translating gives CASSVGQSFYGYTF.

The sample holds many counts of this clonotype. CDR3 sequence (DNA): TGTGCCAGCAGTTCATTCGGGACAGTCTACGAGCAGTACTTC. This translates into CASSSFGTVYEQYF. The rearrangement joins TRBV28 to TRBJ2-7; 7 positions match TRBD1. The germline CDR1 and CDR2 sequences are MDHEN and SYDVKM. CDR3 size: 14 residues. The ends lost 4 bases at V and 3 bases at J; junction bases unmatched: 6. The full variable domain, in which reference TRBV28 and TRBJ2-7 provide the parts outside the CDR3, is DVKVTQSSRYLVKRTGEKVFLECVQDMDHENMFWYRQDPGLGLRLIYFSYDVKMKEKGDIPEGYSVSREKKERFSLILESASTNQTSMYLCASSSFGTVYEQYFGPGTRLTVT.